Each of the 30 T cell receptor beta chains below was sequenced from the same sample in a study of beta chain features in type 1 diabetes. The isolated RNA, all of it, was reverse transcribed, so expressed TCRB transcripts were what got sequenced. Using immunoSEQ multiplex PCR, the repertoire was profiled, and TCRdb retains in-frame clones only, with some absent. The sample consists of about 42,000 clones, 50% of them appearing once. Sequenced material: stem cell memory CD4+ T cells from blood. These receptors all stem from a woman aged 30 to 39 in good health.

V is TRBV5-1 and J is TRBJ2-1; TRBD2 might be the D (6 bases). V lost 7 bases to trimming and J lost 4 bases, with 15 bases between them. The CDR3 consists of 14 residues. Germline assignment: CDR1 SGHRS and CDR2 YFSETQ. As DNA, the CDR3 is TGCGCCAGCCTTAGCGGATCCGATTACAATGAGCAGTTCTTC. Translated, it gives CASLSGSDYNEQFF.

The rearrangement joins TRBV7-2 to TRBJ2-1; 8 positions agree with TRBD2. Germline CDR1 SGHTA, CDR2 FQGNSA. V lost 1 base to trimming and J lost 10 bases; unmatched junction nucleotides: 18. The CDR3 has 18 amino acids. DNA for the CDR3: TGTGCCAGCAGCTTAGGCAGCCTGAGGGCAGCGGGAGCTGAGGAGCAGTTCTTC. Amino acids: CASSLGSLRAAGAEEQFF. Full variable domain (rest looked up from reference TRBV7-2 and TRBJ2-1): GAGVSQSPSNKVTEKGKDVELRCDPISGHTALYWYRQSLGQGLEFLIYFQGNSAPDKSGLPSDRFSAERTGGSVSTLTIQRTQQEDSAVYLCASSLGSLRAAGAEEQFFGPGTRLTVL.

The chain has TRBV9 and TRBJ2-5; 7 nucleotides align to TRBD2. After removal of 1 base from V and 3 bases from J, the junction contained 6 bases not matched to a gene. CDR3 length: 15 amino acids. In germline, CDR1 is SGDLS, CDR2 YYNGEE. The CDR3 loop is CASSVSLAAEETQYF. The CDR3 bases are TGTGCCAGCAGCGTAAGCCTAGCGGCAGAAGAGACCCAGTACTTC.

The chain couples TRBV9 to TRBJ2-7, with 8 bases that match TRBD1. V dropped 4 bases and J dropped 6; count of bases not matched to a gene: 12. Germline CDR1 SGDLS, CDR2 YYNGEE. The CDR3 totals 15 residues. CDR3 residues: CASSPRDRLLGEQYF. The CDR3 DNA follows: TGTGCCAGCAGCCCCCGGGACAGGCTTCTTGGCGAGCAGTACTTC.

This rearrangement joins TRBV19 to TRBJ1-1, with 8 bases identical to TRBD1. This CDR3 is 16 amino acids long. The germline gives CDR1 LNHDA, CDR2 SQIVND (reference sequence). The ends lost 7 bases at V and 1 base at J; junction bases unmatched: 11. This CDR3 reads CASTRTRTGWNTEAFF. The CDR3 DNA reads TGTGCCAGTACTCGTACCCGGACAGGGTGGAACACTGAAGCTTTCTTT.

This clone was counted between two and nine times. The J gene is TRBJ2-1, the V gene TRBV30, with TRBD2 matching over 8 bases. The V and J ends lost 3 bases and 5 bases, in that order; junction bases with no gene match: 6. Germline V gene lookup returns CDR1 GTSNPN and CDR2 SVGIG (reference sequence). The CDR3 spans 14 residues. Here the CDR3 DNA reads TGTGCCTGGAGCGTAGCGGGATTTAACAATGAGCAGTTCTTC. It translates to CAWSVAGFNNEQFF. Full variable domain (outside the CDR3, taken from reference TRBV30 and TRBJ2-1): SQTIHQWPATLVQPVGSPLSLECTVEGTSNPNLYWYRQAAGRGLQLLFYSVGIGQISSEVPQNLSASRPQDRQFILSSKKLLLSDSGFYLCAWSVAGFNNEQFFGPGTRLTVL.

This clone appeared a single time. CDR3 loop: CASSGLAGGGYTQYF. Here the CDR3 DNA reads TGTGCCAGCAGTGGACTAGCGGGAGGGGGGTATACGCAGTATTTT. J is TRBJ2-3 and V is TRBV9, with 15 bases aligning to TRBD2. Germline trimming cut 5 bases from V and 7 bases from J; bases unmatched to any gene: 5. The length of the CDR3 is 15 residues. The germline gives CDR1 SGDLS, CDR2 YYNGEE.

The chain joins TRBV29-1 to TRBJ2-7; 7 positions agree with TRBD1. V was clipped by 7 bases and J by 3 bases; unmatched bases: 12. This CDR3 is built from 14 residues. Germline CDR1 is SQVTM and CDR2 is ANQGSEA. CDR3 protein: CSAVDQGGNYEQYF. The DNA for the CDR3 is TGCAGCGCTGTTGACCAAGGGGGCAACTACGAGCAGTACTTC.

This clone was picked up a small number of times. This CDR3 reads CASSTGGLETQYF. The CDR3 nucleotides are TGTGCCAGCAGTACAGGGGGCCTAGAGACCCAGTACTTC. The rearrangement uses TRBV7-3 and TRBJ2-5, with 9 bases aligning to TRBD1. Germline V lookup: CDR1 SGHTA, CDR2 FQGTGA. J was trimmed by 4 bases and V by 6 bases; bases with no gene match: 3. The CDR3 covers 13 residues.

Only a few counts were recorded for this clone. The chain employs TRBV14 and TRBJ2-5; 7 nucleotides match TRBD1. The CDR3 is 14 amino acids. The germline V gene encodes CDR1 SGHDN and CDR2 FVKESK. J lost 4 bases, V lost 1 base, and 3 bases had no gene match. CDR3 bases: TGTGCCAGCAGCCAAGCAAGGGGGCGAGAGACCCAGTACTTC. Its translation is CASSQARGRETQYF.

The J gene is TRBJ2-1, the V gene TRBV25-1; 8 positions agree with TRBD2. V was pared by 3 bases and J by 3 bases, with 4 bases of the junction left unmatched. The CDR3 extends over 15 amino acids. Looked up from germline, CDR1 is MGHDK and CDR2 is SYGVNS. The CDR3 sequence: CASSEASGYYNEQFF. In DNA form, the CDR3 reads TGTGCCAGCAGTGAGGCTAGCGGGTACTACAATGAGCAGTTCTTC. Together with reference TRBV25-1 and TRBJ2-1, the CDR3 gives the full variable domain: EADIYQTPRYLVIGTGKKITLECSQTMGHDKMYWYQQDPGMELHLIHYSYGVNSTEKGDLSSESTVSRIRTEHFPLTLESARPSHTSQYLCASSEASGYYNEQFFGPGTRLTVL.

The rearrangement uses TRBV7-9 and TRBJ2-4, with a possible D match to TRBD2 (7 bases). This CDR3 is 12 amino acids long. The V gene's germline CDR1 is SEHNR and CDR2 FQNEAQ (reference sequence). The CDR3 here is CACKGGGHIQYF. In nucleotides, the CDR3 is TGTGCTTGCAAGGGAGGGGGTCACATTCAGTACTTC.

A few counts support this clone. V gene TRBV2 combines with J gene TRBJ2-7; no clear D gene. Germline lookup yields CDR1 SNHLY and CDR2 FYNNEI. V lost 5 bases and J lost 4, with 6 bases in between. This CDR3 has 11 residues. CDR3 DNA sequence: TGTGCCAGCAGTACCAGTTACGAGCAGTACTTC. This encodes CASSTSYEQYF.

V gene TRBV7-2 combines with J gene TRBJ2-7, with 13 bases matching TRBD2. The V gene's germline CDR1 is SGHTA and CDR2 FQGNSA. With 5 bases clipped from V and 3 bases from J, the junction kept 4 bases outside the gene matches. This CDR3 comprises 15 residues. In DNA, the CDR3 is TGTGCCAGCAGCGGTCGGACTAGCGGGAGCTACGAGCAGTACTTC. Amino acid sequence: CASSGRTSGSYEQYF.

CDR3 loop: CASSLMGQPYEQYF. As DNA, the CDR3 is TGTGCCAGCAGTTTAATGGGACAGCCCTACGAGCAGTACTTC. The chain couples TRBV28 to TRBJ2-7; 7 bases line up with TRBD1. The CDR3 is made up of 14 amino acids. Germline V gives CDR1 MDHEN, CDR2 SYDVKM. Germline trimming cut 2 bases from V and 2 bases from J; bases unmatched to any gene: 3.

The CDR3: CASSLEGGTQYF. The CDR3 nucleotides are TGTGCCAGCAGCTTGGAGGGAGGGACCCAGTACTTC. V gene TRBV7-3 combines with J gene TRBJ2-5, with a possible D match to TRBD2 (6 bases). CDR3 length: 12 amino acids. Trimming removed 3 bases from V and 7 bases from J, with 9 bases in between. Looked up from germline, CDR1 is SGHTA and CDR2 is FQGTGA.

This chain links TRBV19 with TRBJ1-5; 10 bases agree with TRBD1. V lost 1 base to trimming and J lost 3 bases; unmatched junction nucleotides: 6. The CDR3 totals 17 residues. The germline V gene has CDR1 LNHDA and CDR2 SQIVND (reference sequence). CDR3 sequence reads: CASSIVRQGADNQPQHF. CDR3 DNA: TGTGCCAGTAGTATAGTCCGACAGGGGGCGGACAATCAGCCCCAGCATTTT. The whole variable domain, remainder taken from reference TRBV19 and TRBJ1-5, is DGGITQSPKYLFRKEGQNVTLSCEQNLNHDAMYWYRQDPGQGLRLIYYSQIVNDFQKGDIAEGYSVSREKKESFPLTVTSAQKNPTAFYLCASSIVRQGADNQPQHFGDGTRLSIL.

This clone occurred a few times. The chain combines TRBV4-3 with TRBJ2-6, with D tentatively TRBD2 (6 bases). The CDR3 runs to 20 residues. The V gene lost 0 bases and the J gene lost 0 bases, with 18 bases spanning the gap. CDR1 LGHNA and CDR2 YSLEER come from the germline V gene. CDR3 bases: TGCGCCAGCAGCCAAGATCCGGGCGGGATGATATACTCTGGGGCCAACGTCCTGACTTTC. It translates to CASSQDPGGMIYSGANVLTF.

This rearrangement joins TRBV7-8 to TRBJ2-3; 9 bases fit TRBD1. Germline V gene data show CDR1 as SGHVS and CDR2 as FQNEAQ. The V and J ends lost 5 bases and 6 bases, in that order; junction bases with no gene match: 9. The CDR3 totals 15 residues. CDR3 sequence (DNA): TGTGCCAGCAGCGGCTACAGGGGGCGGCGTGATACGCAGTATTTT. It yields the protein CASSGYRGRRDTQYF.

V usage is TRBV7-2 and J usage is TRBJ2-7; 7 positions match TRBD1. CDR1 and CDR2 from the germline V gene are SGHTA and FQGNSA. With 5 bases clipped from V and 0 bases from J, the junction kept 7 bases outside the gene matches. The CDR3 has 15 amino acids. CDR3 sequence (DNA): TGTGCCAGCAGCCCGGGGACAGTCTCCTCCTACGAGCAGTACTTC. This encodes CASSPGTVSSYEQYF.

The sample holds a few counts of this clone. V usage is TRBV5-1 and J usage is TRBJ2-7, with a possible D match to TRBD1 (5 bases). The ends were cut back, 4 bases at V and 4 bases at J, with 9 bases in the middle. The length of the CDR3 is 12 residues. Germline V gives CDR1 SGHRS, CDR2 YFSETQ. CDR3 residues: CASSDSHYEQYF. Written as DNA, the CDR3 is TGCGCCAGCAGCGACAGCCATTACGAGCAGTACTTC.

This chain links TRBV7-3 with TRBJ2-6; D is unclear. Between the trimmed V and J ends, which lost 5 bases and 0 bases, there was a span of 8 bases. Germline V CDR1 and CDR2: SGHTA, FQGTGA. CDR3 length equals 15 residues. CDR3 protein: CASSVTYSGANVLTF. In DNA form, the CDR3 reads TGTGCCAGCAGCGTTACTTACTCTGGGGCCAACGTCCTGACTTTC. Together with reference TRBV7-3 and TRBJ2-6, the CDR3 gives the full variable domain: GAGVSQTPSNKVTEKGKYVELRCDPISGHTALYWYRQSLGQGPEFLIYFQGTGAADDSGLPNDRFFAVRPEGSVSTLKIQRTERGDSAVYLCASSVTYSGANVLTFGAGSRLTVL.

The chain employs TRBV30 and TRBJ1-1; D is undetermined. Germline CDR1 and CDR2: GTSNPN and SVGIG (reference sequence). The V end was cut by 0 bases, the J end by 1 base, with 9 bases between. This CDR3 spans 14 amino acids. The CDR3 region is CAWSVMLANTEAFF. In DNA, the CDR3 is TGTGCCTGGAGTGTGATGTTGGCGAACACTGAAGCTTTCTTT.

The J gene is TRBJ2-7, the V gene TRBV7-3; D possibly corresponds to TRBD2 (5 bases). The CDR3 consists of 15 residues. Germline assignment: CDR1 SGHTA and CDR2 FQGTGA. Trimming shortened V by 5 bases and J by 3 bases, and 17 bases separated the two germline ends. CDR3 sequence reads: CASSPQTGEGYEQYF. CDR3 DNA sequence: TGTGCCAGCAGCCCACAAACGGGTGAGGGCTACGAGCAGTACTTC.

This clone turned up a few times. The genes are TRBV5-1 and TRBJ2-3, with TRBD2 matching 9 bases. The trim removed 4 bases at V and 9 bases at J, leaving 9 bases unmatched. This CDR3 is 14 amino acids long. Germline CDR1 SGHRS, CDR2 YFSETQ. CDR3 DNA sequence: TGCGCCAGCAGCATCGGACTAGCGAGAGACACGCAGTATTTT. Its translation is CASSIGLARDTQYF.

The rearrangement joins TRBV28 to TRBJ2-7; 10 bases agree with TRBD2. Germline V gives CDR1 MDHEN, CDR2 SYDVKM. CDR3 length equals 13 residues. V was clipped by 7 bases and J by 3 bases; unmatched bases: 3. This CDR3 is CASTLAGGYEQYF. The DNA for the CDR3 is TGTGCCAGCACGTTAGCGGGAGGCTACGAGCAGTACTTC.

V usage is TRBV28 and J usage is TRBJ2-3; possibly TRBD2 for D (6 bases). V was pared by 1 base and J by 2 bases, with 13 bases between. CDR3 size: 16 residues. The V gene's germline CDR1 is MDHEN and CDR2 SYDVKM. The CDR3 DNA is TGTGCCAGCAGTTTATCCGGGACTGGTGACACAGATACGCAGTATTTT. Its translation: CASSLSGTGDTDTQYF.

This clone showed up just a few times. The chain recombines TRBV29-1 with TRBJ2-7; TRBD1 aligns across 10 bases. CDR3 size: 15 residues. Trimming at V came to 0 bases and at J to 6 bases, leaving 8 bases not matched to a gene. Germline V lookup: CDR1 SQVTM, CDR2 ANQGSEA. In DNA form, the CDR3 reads TGCAGCGTTGAAGATGCATCGACAGGGGGCGGCGAGCAGTACTTC. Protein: CSVEDASTGGGEQYF.

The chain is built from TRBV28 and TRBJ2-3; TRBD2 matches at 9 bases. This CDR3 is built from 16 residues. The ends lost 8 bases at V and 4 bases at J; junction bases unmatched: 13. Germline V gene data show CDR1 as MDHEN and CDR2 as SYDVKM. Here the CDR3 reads CASPPRGRAGADTQYF. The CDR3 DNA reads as TGTGCCAGCCCCCCCCGCGGGAGGGCCGGAGCAGATACGCAGTATTTT.

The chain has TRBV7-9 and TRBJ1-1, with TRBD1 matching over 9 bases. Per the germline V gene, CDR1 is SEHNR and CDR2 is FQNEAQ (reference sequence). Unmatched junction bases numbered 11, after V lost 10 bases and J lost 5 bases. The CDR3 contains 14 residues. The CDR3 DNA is TGTGCCACCAGGGACGACAGGGGGGGGACTGAAGCTTTCTTT. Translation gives CATRDDRGGTEAFF.